Listed here are 25 T cell receptor beta chains from one sample, sequenced in a study of breast tumors, draining lymph nodes, adjacent tissues listed by TCRdb under 2016. Library preparation used multiplex PCR. The reads were generated on an Illumina HiSeq 2000. TCRdb took the public reads, trimmed them with fastp at Q25, ran MiXCR for clone calling and kept in-frame beta chains. Rows matching on CDR3 protein sequence are summarized as one entry with the most common DNA and genes. A total of some 150,000 distinct CDR3 sequences appear in this sample, 30% to 40% of them only once. 3.8% of the sample is in the top ten clones. The lymph node samples were taken from the axillary draining lymph nodes of breast cancer patients. Sample: axillary lymph node tissue. The receptors shown here come from a female donor with breast cancer. Some clones in this sample may be carry-over from other donors' samples.

This clonotype was picked up many times. The chain combines TRBV7-9 with TRBJ2-1; 10 bases map to TRBD1. V shed 5 bases, J shed 3 bases, and the junction held 16 bases outside the gene matches. The CDR3 has 19 amino acids. Germline CDR1 and CDR2: SEHNR and FQNEAQ (reference sequence). DNA of the CDR3: TGTGCCAGCAGCCCTACTAGCCCGACAGGGGGCGTGAGCTACAATGAGCAGTTCTTC. Its protein product is CASSPTSPTGGVSYNEQFF.

This clonotype showed up many times. The J gene is TRBJ2-5, the V gene TRBV11-2; no firm D call. The CDR3 consists of 13 residues. Trimming removed 1 base at V and 4 bases at J, with 7 bases between. Germline V gene data show CDR1 as SGHAT and CDR2 as FQNNGV. The CDR3 DNA is TGTGCCAGCAGCTTAGGAGGCATAGAGACCCAGTACTTC. Protein product: CASSLGGIETQYF.

Notes on this clonotype: Since the CDR3 does not end with the conserved phenylalanine or tryptophan, this likely comes from a read error. The limits of the CDR3 on the DNA are not certain, so only TCRdb's listed CDR3 is given. The chain couples TRBV7-2 to TRBJ1-4; the tabulated D call, TRBD1, remains unverified against the DNA. The CDR3 is made up of 11 amino acids, end residues included. CDR1 is SGHTA, CDR2 FQGNSA, per germline. CDR3 amino acids: CASSFLSTGGI.

V and J are TRBV7-9 and TRBJ2-7; D gene uncertain. The V and J ends lost 6 bases and 3 bases respectively, with 15 bases between them. Germline CDR1 and CDR2: SEHNR and FQNEAQ (reference sequence). CDR3 length: 14 residues. The CDR3 region has the DNA TGTGCCAGCAGTGCTAGACTCGGCGGCTACGAGCAGTACTTC. This gives the protein CASSARLGGYEQYF.

This clonotype was seen many times. V is TRBV6-5 and J is TRBJ1-2; D perhaps matches TRBD1 (6 bases). V was cut by 7 bases and J by 8 bases, with 26 bases left in between. From germline, CDR1 is MNHEY and CDR2 SVGAGI. The CDR3 is 16 amino acids. The CDR3 DNA is TGTGCCAGCATTTCAAATGCATATGCAGGAGGGGGAGGCTACACCTTC. Encoded protein: CASISNAYAGGGGYTF.

This clonotype came up many times. The chain carries TRBV5-6 and TRBJ2-5, with a tentative D call TRBD1 (5 bases). This CDR3 is 16 amino acids long. CDR1 and CDR2 from the germline V gene are SGHDT and YYEEEE. V gave up 4 bases and J gave up 5 bases, with 21 bases separating them. CDR3 nucleotide sequence: TGTGCCAGCAGCCGGCCCGGACATGATAACGAGGAGACCCAGTACTTC. Its translation is CASSRPGHDNEETQYF.

This clonotype has a count of ten or more. V and J are TRBV6-5 and TRBJ2-7; D may match TRBD1 or TRBD2 (5 bases each). V lost 5 bases, J lost 4 bases, and 21 bases lay in between. Germline lookup yields CDR1 MNHEY and CDR2 SVGAGI. The CDR3 length is 16 residues. For the CDR3, the DNA is TGTGCCAGCAGTACGACCGGGACCCCAAGTGATTACGAGCAGTACTTC. Amino acids: CASSTTGTPSDYEQYF.

This clonotype was seen repeatedly, ten times or more. The chain is built from TRBV4-1 and TRBJ1-5; D gene ambiguous. Germline V gives CDR1 MGHRA, CDR2 YSYEKL. Trimming removed 3 bases at V and 4 bases at J, with 7 bases between. The CDR3 extends over 13 amino acids. For the CDR3, the DNA is TGCGCCAGCAGCCAGTGGGAGAATCAGCCCCAGCATTTT. It encodes CASSQWENQPQHF.

Remarks on this clonotype: Since the CDR3 does not end with the conserved phenylalanine or tryptophan, this likely comes from a read error. No DNA is shown, since the ends of the CDR3 on it are uncertain; the CDR3 is the one TCRdb lists. The rearrangement uses TRBV25-1 and TRBJ1-5; the table names TRBD1, a call not compared with the DNA. CDR1 and CDR2 (germline): MGHDK, SYGVNS. The CDR3 has 15 residues if both end residues are counted. The CDR3 loop is CASSERDRAISPSQS.

Of note for this clonotype: At one of its ends the junction is not consistent with the germline gene, which may arise from a read error. The V and J genes are TRBV20-1 and TRBJ1-4; D is unclear. The CDR3 contains 16 residues. Germline values: CDR1 DFQATT, CDR2 SNEGSKA (reference sequence). The CDR3 is CSARDRVKATNEKPFF. CDR3 in DNA: TGCAGTGCTAGAGATAGAGTGAAAGCAACTAATGAAAAACCGTTTTTC.

Concerning this clonotype itself: This clone may be a read error of a much larger clone one base away. This chain uses TRBV6-5 with TRBJ1-5; D unresolved. The CDR3 covers 15 residues. The V gene's germline CDR1 is MNHEY and CDR2 SVGAGI. The CDR3 region is CASSYSWGSNQPRHF. Here the CDR3 DNA reads TGTGCCAGCAGTTACTCTTGGGGTAGCAATCAGCCCCGGCATTTT.

This clonotype was detected many times. A much larger clone lies one base from this, so it may be a read error. The chain links TRBV7-2 to TRBJ2-5, with a possible D match to TRBD2 (8 bases). The CDR3 is made up of 15 amino acids. Germline V gene lookup returns CDR1 SGHTA and CDR2 FQGNSA. The CDR3: CASSRGTRGQETQHF. The CDR3 DNA is TGTGCCAGCAGCCGGGGGACTAGGGGGCAAGAGACCCAGCACTTC.

As concerns this clonotype: A much larger clone differs by one base, so this may be a read error. The gene calls are TRBV6-5 and TRBJ2-5; tentative D call: TRBD1 (5 bases). Deletions cut 5 bases from V and 4 bases from J, with 14 bases between. The CDR3 consists of 14 residues. CDR1 is MNHEY, CDR2 SVGAGI, per germline. CDR3 residues: CASSHSIGAETQYF. CDR3 DNA sequence: TGTGCCAGCAGTCATAGTATTGGGGCAGAGACCCAGTACTTC.

The chain joins TRBV7-2 to TRBJ1-1; D not certain. This CDR3 is built from 12 residues. Germline assignment: CDR1 SGHTA and CDR2 FQGNSA. Trimming pared 3 bases from V and 9 bases from J, leaving 11 bases between. CDR3 protein: CASSLTLRKAFF. The CDR3 DNA reads as TGTGCCAGCAGCTTGACATTACGAAAAGCTTTCTTT.

The chain has TRBV7-9 and TRBJ1-5; D gene unclear. V was cut by 4 bases and J by 14 bases, with 21 bases left in between. This CDR3 is built from 14 residues. Germline loops: CDR1 SEHNR, CDR2 FQNEAQ (reference sequence). The CDR3 nucleotides read TGTGCCAGCAGCTCCACTACCGCGTTCGATTCCGAGCATTTT. Encoded protein: CASSSTTAFDSEHF. Based on the CDR3 plus reference TRBV7-9 and TRBJ1-5, the full variable domain is DTGVSQNPRHKITKRGQNVTFRCDPISEHNRLYWYRQTLGQGPEFLTYFQNEAQLEKSRLLSDRFSAERPKGSFSTLEIQRTEQGDSAMYLCASSSTTAFDSEHFGDGTRLSIL.

This clonotype was seen many times. This chain uses TRBV14 with TRBJ2-1, with 9 bases fitting TRBD1. This CDR3 contains 15 residues. The germline V gene has CDR1 SGHDN and CDR2 FVKESK. V shed 4 bases, J shed 4 bases, and the junction held 5 bases outside the gene matches. CDR3 in DNA: TGTGCCAGCAGCCGGGGGACAGGGATTTACAATGAGCAGTTCTTC. It is translated as CASSRGTGIYNEQFF.

Ten or more counts support this clonotype. This chain links TRBV9 with TRBJ2-2; D is unresolved. V gave up 1 base and J gave up 7 bases, with 14 bases separating them. Germline lookup yields CDR1 SGDLS and CDR2 YYNGEE. The CDR3 contains 15 residues. This CDR3 is CASSVIPTLGGELFF. The DNA of the CDR3 is TGTGCCAGCAGCGTAATCCCGACTCTTGGCGGGGAGCTGTTTTTT. The full variable domain, with the rest looked up from reference TRBV9 and TRBJ2-2, is DSGVTQTPKHLITATGQRVTLRCSPRSGDLSVYWYQQSLDQGLQFLIQYYNGEERAKGNILERFSAQQFPDLHSELNLSSLELGDSALYFCASSVIPTLGGELFFGEGSRLTVL.

The chain has TRBV18 and TRBJ2-3; possibly TRBD1 for D (6 bases). With 6 bases removed from V and 0 bases from J, the gap between germline ends came to 13 bases. The germline CDR1 and CDR2 sequences are KGHSH and LQKENI. The CDR3 has 15 amino acids. DNA of the CDR3: TGTGCCAGCTCGCAACAGGGATCTAGCACAGATACGCAGTATTTT. Translating gives CASSQQGSSTDTQYF.

This clonotype has at least ten counts. The chain links TRBV6-2 or TRBV6-3 to TRBJ2-2, with 8 bases matching TRBD1. Per the germline V gene, CDR1 is MNHEY and CDR2 is SVGEGT. The V and J ends lost 10 bases and 7 bases, in that order; junction bases with no gene match: 14. This CDR3 has 15 residues. The CDR3 here is CATVPGQVLIGELFF. The CDR3 nucleotides are TGTGCCACCGTACCGGGACAGGTTCTTATCGGGGAGCTGTTTTTT.

This clonotype has at least ten counts. The rearrangement uses TRBV6-2 or TRBV6-3 and TRBJ2-7; D might be TRBD1 (5 bases). Looked up from germline, CDR1 is MNHEY and CDR2 is SVGEGT. The CDR3 loop spans 12 amino acids. V lost 9 bases, J lost 0 bases, and 9 bases lay in between. The CDR3 bases are TGTGCCAGTTGTCAGGGCTCCTACGAGCAGTACTTC. Translated: CASCQGSYEQYF.

On this clonotype: Lacking the conserved final phenylalanine or tryptophan, this CDR3 likely reflects a read error. It is unclear where the CDR3 begins or ends on the DNA, so no DNA is shown, and the CDR3 is as TCRdb lists it. The chain recombines TRBV2 with TRBJ2-7; the D segment call TRBD2 is taken from the table without a DNA check. The CDR3 length is 10 residues, termini included. Germline-derived CDR1 and CDR2 are SNHLY and FYNNEI. This CDR3 is CASSDHGLAG.

In regard to this clonotype: This may come from a read error, since a much larger clone is one base off. The chain joins TRBV5-1 to TRBJ2-3; 7 nucleotides match TRBD1. The germline V gene encodes CDR1 SGHRS and CDR2 YFSETQ. The CDR3 totals 18 residues. Trimming removed 7 bases from V and 3 bases from J; junction bases left unmatched: 20. DNA of the CDR3: TGCGCCAGCGGAACCCAGACAGGGCAGTGCCGGTTGACAGATACGCAGTATTTT. This gives the protein CASGTQTGQCRLTDTQYF.

About this clonotype: The final CDR3 position lacks the conserved phenylalanine or tryptophan, pointing to a likely read error. The J gene is TRBJ1-2, the V gene TRBV6-6; D is uncertain. This CDR3 is 14 amino acids long. V dropped 5 bases and J dropped 0 bases, with 10 bases sitting between them. CDR1 and CDR2 from the germline V gene are MNHNY and SVGAGI (reference sequence). CDR3 DNA sequence: TGTGCCAGCAGTCACGCAGGAGCTAACTATGGCTACACCCTC. Translating gives CASSHAGANYGYTL.

This clonotype was counted ten times or more. A read error may be the cause here, since a much bigger clone is one base away. J is TRBJ2-3 and V is TRBV20-1; D not resolved. Gene TRBJ1-5 matches the end of the DNA better, so the J call may be wrong. Germline-derived CDR1 and CDR2 are DFQATT and SNEGSKA (reference sequence). The CDR3 is 12 residues long. The CDR3 loop reads CSATLSADTQHF. CDR3 in DNA: TGCAGTGCCACCCTCTCCGCGGATACGCAGCATTTT.

This clonotype has just a few counts. The DNA for the CDR3 is TGTGCCAGCAGCTTAGCGAAGGGGGTGAACACTGAAGCTTTCTTT. Translating gives CASSLAKGVNTEAFF. The chain has TRBV7-8 and TRBJ1-1; perhaps TRBD1 as D (6 bases). Germline-derived CDR1 and CDR2 are SGHVS and FQNEAQ. The germline V and J ends were trimmed by 0 bases and 0 bases, with 8 bases remaining between them. There are 15 residues in the CDR3.